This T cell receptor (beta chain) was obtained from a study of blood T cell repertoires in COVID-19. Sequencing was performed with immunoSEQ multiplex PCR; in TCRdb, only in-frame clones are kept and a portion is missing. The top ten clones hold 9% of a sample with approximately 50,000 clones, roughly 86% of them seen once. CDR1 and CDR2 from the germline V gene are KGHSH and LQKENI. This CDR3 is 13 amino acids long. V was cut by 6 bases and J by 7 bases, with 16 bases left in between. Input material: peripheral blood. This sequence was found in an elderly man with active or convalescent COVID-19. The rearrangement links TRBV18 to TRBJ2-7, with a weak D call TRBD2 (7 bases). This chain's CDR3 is CASSPRRGQEQYF. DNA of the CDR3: TGTGCCAGCTCCCCCAGGCGGGGGCAAGAGCAGTACTTC.